What follows are 19 T cell receptor beta chains derived from one specimen sequenced in a study of identical twins. MiXCR was run by TCRdb on the 5' RACE reads, yielding one entry per CDR3 protein. This sample has a few hundred thousand distinct CDR3 sequences, with more than 9% found just once. The sample also formed part of further work on yellow fever vaccine responses in identical twins.

The sample consisted of PBMCs. The receptor source for this set is a woman aged 18 to 35 in good health.

This clonotype came up many times. The rearrangement joins TRBV5-1 to TRBJ2-7; the match to TRBD2 covers 11 bases. The germline V gene has CDR1 SGHRS and CDR2 YFSETQ. The CDR3 has 14 residues. Losses at the gene ends were 1 base for V and 5 bases for J; bases not matched to a gene: 2. The CDR3 region is CASSLTSGRNEQYF. Here the CDR3 DNA reads TGCGCCAGCAGCTTGACTAGCGGGAGAAACGAGCAGTACTTC.

Here the CDR3 DNA reads TGCAGTGACGGGACCGGGAAGGATAATTCACCCCTCCACTTT. This codes for CSDGTGKDNSPLHF. The V gene is TRBV20-1, the J gene TRBJ1-6; tentatively, D is TRBD1 (5 bases). Germline V gene sequence: CDR1 DFQATT, CDR2 SNEGSKA (reference sequence). The CDR3 length is 14 residues. The V gene lost 7 bases and the J gene lost 5 bases, with 15 bases spanning the gap.

In this sample, this clonotype turned up many times. This chain connects TRBV6-4 to TRBJ2-1; TRBD2 agrees at 10 bases. The CDR3 length is 15 residues. V was clipped by 2 bases and J by 4 bases; unmatched bases: 2. From germline, CDR1 is MRHNA and CDR2 SNTAGT. In DNA, the CDR3 is TGTGCCAGCAGTGACCCAGCGGGGGGGTACAATGAGCAGTTCTTC. It translates to CASSDPAGGYNEQFF.

This clonotype was seen just once. The chain combines TRBV7-9 with TRBJ2-1, with unresolved D. This CDR3 contains 14 residues. The germline gives CDR1 SEHNR, CDR2 FQNEAQ (reference sequence). The ends were cut back, 1 base at V and 7 bases at J, with 11 bases in the middle. The CDR3 sequence is CASSLVDGINEQFF. The CDR3 DNA sequence: TGTGCCAGCAGCTTAGTAGACGGAATAAATGAGCAGTTCTTC.

This chain links TRBV2 with TRBJ1-6; D gene unclear. From germline, CDR1 is SNHLY and CDR2 FYNNEI. The CDR3 totals 13 residues. V lost 2 bases, J lost 12 bases, and 11 bases lay in between. The CDR3 DNA sequence: TGTGCCAGCAGTGAACACAGAACGGGACCCCTCCACTTT. It codes for CASSEHRTGPLHF.

This clonotype has a handful of counts. V gene TRBV6-1 combines with J gene TRBJ2-7; D may correspond to TRBD1 or TRBD2 (5 bases each). The V gene lost 2 bases and the J gene lost 0 bases, with 14 bases spanning the gap. The CDR3 totals 16 residues. Per germline, CDR1 MNHNS and CDR2 SASEGT. CDR3 coding DNA: TGTGCCAGCAGTGAATTCGGGACGGTGAGCTCCTACGAGCAGTACTTC. This translates into CASSEFGTVSSYEQYF.

The gene calls are TRBV7-2 and TRBJ2-1, with 11 nucleotides matching TRBD1. Per the germline V gene, CDR1 is SGHTA and CDR2 is FQGNSA. J was trimmed by 6 bases and V by 1 base; bases with no gene match: 2. The CDR3 sequence is 15 residues long. CDR3 protein: CASSLEDRGRNEQFF. CDR3 DNA sequence: TGTGCCAGCAGCTTAGAGGACAGGGGGCGCAATGAGCAGTTCTTC.

This clonotype was counted a few times. V is TRBV12-3 or TRBV12-4 and J is TRBJ2-6, with 12 nucleotides matching TRBD1. The CDR3 runs to 17 residues. Unmatched junction bases numbered 8, after V lost 7 bases and J lost 4 bases. The CDR3 nucleotides are TGTGCCAGCACCACCGGGACAGGGGGCGTCGGGGCCAACGTCCTGACTTTC. Protein product: CASTTGTGGVGANVLTF.

J is TRBJ2-1 and V is TRBV6-5, with 8 bases lining up with TRBD1. This CDR3 spans 19 amino acids. Per the germline V gene, CDR1 is MNHEY and CDR2 is SVGAGI. J gave up 7 bases and V 0 bases, and 17 bases lay outside the gene matches. The CDR3 loop is CASSYSLNPGGAHWNEQFF. CDR3 sequence (DNA): TGTGCCAGCAGTTACTCGTTGAACCCAGGGGGCGCCCACTGGAATGAGCAGTTCTTC.

This clonotype was seen only a few times. The rearrangement joins TRBV14 to TRBJ1-1; no clear D. The CDR3 runs to 15 residues. CDR1 is SGHDN, CDR2 FVKESK, per germline. The V end was cut by 0 bases, the J end by 4 bases, with 12 bases between. The DNA of the CDR3 is TGTGCCAGCAGCCAAGATACCGCGGTAGGCACTGAAGCTTTCTTT. Translation: CASSQDTAVGTEAFF.

The chain carries TRBV5-6 and TRBJ2-7; D is undetermined. V lost 2 bases to trimming and J lost 0 bases, with 9 bases between them. Germline V gives CDR1 SGHDT, CDR2 YYEEEE. The CDR3 loop spans 14 amino acids. This CDR3 is CASSFRQSSYEQYF. The CDR3 DNA sequence: TGTGCCAGCAGCTTTAGGCAGAGCTCCTACGAGCAGTACTTC.

There are many counts of this clonotype. The V gene is TRBV29-1, the J gene TRBJ2-1, with TRBD2 identical over 9 bases. After removal of 4 bases from V and 4 bases from J, the junction contained 5 bases not matched to a gene. CDR1 is SQVTM and CDR2 is ANQGSEA in the germline V gene. There are 14 residues in the CDR3. The chain's CDR3 is CSVVRSGGYNEQFF. The CDR3, as DNA: TGCAGCGTTGTTAGAAGCGGGGGGTACAATGAGCAGTTCTTC.

This clonotype has a handful of counts. The J gene is TRBJ1-2, the V gene TRBV2; no clear D. CDR3 length: 14 residues. Germline CDR1 SNHLY, CDR2 FYNNEI. V was trimmed by 6 bases and J by 2 bases, leaving 13 bases between them. The CDR3 region has the DNA TGTGCCAGCAGCGGCCTTGGGGAAAACTATGGCTACACCTTC. Translating gives CASSGLGENYGYTF.

This clonotype was observed at least ten times. The chain uses TRBV2 and TRBJ2-1; possibly TRBD1 for D (6 bases). Germline V gives CDR1 SNHLY, CDR2 FYNNEI. The V gene lost 3 bases and the J gene lost 7 bases, with 10 bases spanning the gap. CDR3 length equals 13 residues. This chain's CDR3 is CASSEYRENEQFF. The CDR3 DNA follows: TGTGCCAGCAGTGAGTACAGGGAAAATGAGCAGTTCTTC.

This clonotype was recorded a few times. The chain joins TRBV15 to TRBJ1-5, with D possibly matching TRBD1 (6 bases). Germline CDR1 LNHNV, CDR2 YYDKDF (reference sequence). The V end lost 0 bases, the J end lost 6 bases, and 27 bases lay between the germline ends. CDR3 length: 20 residues. CDR3 coding DNA: TGTGCCACCAGCAGAGAGGCGGGTAAGGTGGGGGGCCAAGTGGGTCAGCCCCAGCATTTT. Translating gives CATSREAGKVGGQVGQPQHF.

This chain connects TRBV7-9 to TRBJ2-7; 7 positions match TRBD1. V lost 3 bases, J lost 0 bases, and 8 bases stayed unmatched. CDR1 is SEHNR, CDR2 FQNEAQ, per germline (reference sequence). The CDR3 is made up of 16 amino acids. This CDR3 is CASSFSGTASSYEQYF. The DNA of the CDR3 is TGTGCCAGCAGCTTTTCTGGGACAGCCAGCTCCTACGAGCAGTACTTC.

A few counts support this clonotype. This chain joins TRBV7-2 and TRBJ2-3; 8 bases map to TRBD2. The CDR3 covers 17 residues. Looked up from germline, CDR1 is SGHTA and CDR2 is FQGNSA. V lost 1 base and J lost 4; bases outside the gene matches: 10. The CDR3 sequence is CASSLGGNGRVSDTQYF. DNA of the CDR3: TGTGCCAGCAGCTTAGGGGGAAACGGGAGGGTGTCAGATACGCAGTATTTT.

This clonotype was detected many times. The chain is built from TRBV20-1 and TRBJ1-2, with D uncertain. Germline CDR1 is DFQATT and CDR2 is SNEGSKA (reference sequence). Trimming stripped 0 bases from V and 4 bases from J, with 15 bases between. The CDR3 sequence is 15 residues long. CDR3 region: CSARDSTTHSYGYTF. For the CDR3, the DNA is TGCAGTGCTAGAGATAGTACCACACACAGCTATGGCTACACCTTC.

The sample holds many counts of this clonotype. This chain connects TRBV12-3 or TRBV12-4 to TRBJ2-3; D may be TRBD1 (5 bases). This CDR3 spans 15 amino acids. Trimming took 2 bases from V and 2 from J, leaving 11 bases between them. The CDR3 region is CASSLQGGYTDTQYF. The CDR3 DNA reads as TGTGCCAGCAGTTTACAGGGCGGTTACACAGATACGCAGTATTTT.